This is a list of T cell receptor beta chains from one sample in a study of T-cell memory formation after mild COVID-19. TCRdb passed the 5' RACE reads through MiXCR, listing each CDR3 protein once. This sample yields 300,000 to 400,000 distinct CDR3 sequences, of which 10% to 15% are seen a single time; 20% to 25% belongs to the top ten. Sequenced input: PBMCs or a T cell subset sorted from them (not recorded which). The receptor set was obtained from a man aged 18-30 years who had mild COVID-19 (a few samples of this study predate the infection). Cell type and time point are not known. Both conserved end residues are trimmed from each CDR3. Size is omitted from some rows. Given values are once, few, many or a class for expanded clones.

J: TRBJ1-4
length: 12
V: TRBV6-5
size: NA
CDR3: ASSLGGGGEKLF

J: TRBJ1-2
length: 14
V: TRBV19
size: few
CDR3: ASSITGNSRNYGYT

J: TRBJ1-1
length: 13
V: TRBV7-9
size: many
CDR3: ASSPRAGQYTEAF

J: TRBJ1-6
length: 11
V: TRBV2
size: few
CDR3: ATQGRGNSPLH

J: TRBJ2-5
length: 13
V: TRBV4-1
size: NA
CDR3: ASSRRLAGEETQY

J: TRBJ1-1
length: 11
V: TRBV5-1
size: few
CDR3: ASSDQGGTEAF

J: TRBJ1-1
length: 13
V: TRBV4-1
size: few
CDR3: ASSQGPRGGTEAF

J: TRBJ2-6
length: 12
V: TRBV9
size: NA
CDR3: ASSVRGGANVLT

J: TRBJ2-3
length: 13
V: TRBV6-6
size: few
CDR3: ASRAGTSGTDTQY

J: TRBJ2-1
length: 13
V: TRBV6-2/TRBV6-3
size: few
CDR3: ASIFRDRAYNEQF

J: TRBJ1-4
length: 13
V: TRBV7-3
size: few
CDR3: ASSSYRGRNEKLF

J: TRBJ2-4
length: 12
V: TRBV7-2
size: NA
CDR3: ASSSPGRQNIQY

J: TRBJ2-2
length: 12
V: TRBV7-9
size: few
CDR3: ASSLYEGTGELF

J: TRBJ2-5
length: 13
V: TRBV7-7
size: few
CDR3: ASSSGPSSGETQY

J: TRBJ2-2
length: 11
V: TRBV6-5
size: many
CDR3: ASSYLGAGELF

J: TRBJ1-4
length: 13
V: TRBV4-1
size: few
CDR3: ASRPVGGGIEKLF

J: TRBJ1-2
length: 14
V: TRBV18
size: few
CDR3: ASSPGTGTFNYGYT

J: TRBJ2-1
length: 13
V: TRBV24-1
size: few
CDR3: ATSPGAGTYNEQF

J: TRBJ2-5
length: 14
V: TRBV5-1
size: few
CDR3: ASSPSPLGLAETQY

J: TRBJ1-5
length: 11
V: TRBV6-2/TRBV6-3
size: NA
CDR3: ASSYVDKQPQH

J: TRBJ2-1
length: 11
V: TRBV7-3
size: few
CDR3: ASSLSATNEQF

J: TRBJ1-5
length: 11
V: TRBV29-1
size: few
CDR3: SAGTGDGQPQH

J: TRBJ2-7
length: 10
V: TRBV12-3/TRBV12-4
size: many
CDR3: ASSRGSYEQY

J: TRBJ1-1
length: 12
V: TRBV7-2
size: few
CDR3: ASSPHQGVTEAF

J: TRBJ2-7
length: 12
V: TRBV12-3/TRBV12-4
size: many
CDR3: ASSLFDRAHEQY

J: TRBJ2-3
length: 13
V: TRBV6-4
size: NA
CDR3: ASSPRGQSTDTQY

J: TRBJ1-4
length: 12
V: TRBV2
size: few
CDR3: ASRDRTGSEKLF

J: TRBJ1-1
length: 12
V: TRBV5-1
size: few
CDR3: ASSIRYPNTEAF

J: TRBJ2-1
length: 12
V: TRBV7-6
size: NA
CDR3: ASSLFTGLSEQL

J: TRBJ2-3
length: 14
V: TRBV4-3
size: few
CDR3: ASSQDLGQPTDTQY

J: TRBJ1-1
length: 11
V: TRBV6-5
size: NA
CDR3: ASTREGDTEAF

J: TRBJ2-1
length: 11
V: TRBV2
size: few
CDR3: GVGREGFLEQF

J: TRBJ1-2
length: 11
V: TRBV6-5
size: few
CDR3: ASSYPPGNGYT

J: TRBJ2-4
length: 15
V: TRBV7-3
size: many
CDR3: ASSLIRGDLAKNIQY

J: TRBJ2-3
length: 11
V: TRBV2
size: few
CDR3: ASIQSGTDTQY

J: TRBJ1-1
length: 11
V: TRBV2
size: NA
CDR3: ASRKPGVTEAF